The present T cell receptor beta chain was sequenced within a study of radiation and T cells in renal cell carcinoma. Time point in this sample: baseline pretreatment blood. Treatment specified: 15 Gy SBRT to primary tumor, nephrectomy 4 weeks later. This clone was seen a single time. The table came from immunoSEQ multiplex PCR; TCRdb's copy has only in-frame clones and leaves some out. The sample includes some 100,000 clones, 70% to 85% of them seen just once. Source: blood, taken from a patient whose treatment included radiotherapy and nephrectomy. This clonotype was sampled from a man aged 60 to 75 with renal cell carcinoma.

CDR3 in DNA: TGTGCCAGCTCCTCAGGGAGCAATCAGCCCCAGCATTTT. Amino acid sequence: CASSSGSNQPQHF. The chain combines TRBV27 with TRBJ1-5; D perhaps matches TRBD1 (5 bases). CDR1 MNHEY and CDR2 SMNVEV come from the germline V gene (reference sequence). This CDR3 contains 13 residues. V gave up 8 bases and J gave up 1 base, with 9 bases separating them.